Presented here are 20 T cell receptor beta chains from one specimen sequenced in a study of cytomegalovirus exposure and HLA in healthy donors. Use of 60 Vbeta and 13 Jbeta primers characterized the PCR. Profiled with immunoSEQ multiplex PCR; TCRdb holds only in-frame clones, not every one. Among over 130,000 clones listed, around 79% were seen once. Material: PBMCs. The receptors were sampled from a human donor in good health.

Turning to this clone: The junction and the germline gene differ at one end; a read error may be behind it. V usage is TRBV5-6 and J usage is TRBJ2-6; D may be TRBD2 (6 bases). The CDR3 covers 14 residues. Germline-derived CDR1 and CDR2 are SGHDT and YYEEEE. Written as DNA, the CDR3 is TGTGCCAGCAGCGGTGCGTTGGGGGGCAACGTCCTGACTTTC. It yields the protein CASSGALGGNVLTF. The full variable domain, completed using reference TRBV5-6 and TRBJ2-6, is DAGVTQSPTHLIKTRGQQVTLRCSPKSGHDTVSWYQQALGQGPQFIFQYYEEEERQRGNFPDRFSGHQFPNYSSELNVNALLLGDSALYLCASSGALGGNVLTFGAGSRLTVL.

This clone was found a few times. The V call is TRBV13, the J call TRBJ2-7; 7 bases are shared with TRBD1. The CDR3 is 13 residues long. V lost 3 bases to trimming and J lost 5 bases; unmatched junction nucleotides: 4. Per germline, CDR1 PRHDT and CDR2 FYEKMQ (reference sequence). CDR3 sequence: CASSLQGVHEQYF. DNA of the CDR3: TGTGCCAGCAGCTTGCAGGGGGTCCACGAGCAGTACTTC.

The V and J genes are TRBV4-1 and TRBJ1-1; D not certain. Trimming removed 1 base from V and 2 bases from J, with 8 bases in between. The CDR3 consists of 14 residues. CDR1 MGHRA and CDR2 YSYEKL come from the germline V gene. The CDR3 here is CASSQGLANTEAFF. CDR3 in DNA: TGCGCCAGCAGCCAAGGTTTGGCTAACACTGAAGCTTTCTTT.

There are a few counts of this clone. This chain joins TRBV7-6 and TRBJ2-1; 14 bases agree with TRBD2. Germline lookup yields CDR1 SGHVS and CDR2 FNYEAQ. With V trimmed by 5 bases and J by 9 bases, 6 bases remained unmatched. The CDR3 consists of 15 residues. The CDR3 DNA reads as TGTGCCAGCAGCACGCGACTAGCGGGAGGGTTTGAGCAGTTCTTC. Amino acid sequence: CASSTRLAGGFEQFF.

The chain is built from TRBV6-1 and TRBJ2-1, with 11 positions matching TRBD2. Germline-derived CDR1 and CDR2 are MNHNS and SASEGT. The CDR3 runs to 16 residues. Trimming at V came to 4 bases and at J to 7 bases, leaving 9 bases not matched to a gene. CDR3 in amino acids: CASSAFSGGAGNEQFF. The CDR3 DNA follows: TGTGCCAGCAGTGCCTTTAGCGGGGGGGCCGGTAATGAGCAGTTCTTC.

This rearrangement joins TRBV25-1 to TRBJ2-3; no clear D gene. CDR3 length: 14 amino acids. Germline V gives CDR1 MGHDK, CDR2 SYGVNS. V dropped 0 bases and J dropped 3 bases, with 7 bases sitting between them. CDR3 in DNA: TGTGCCAGCAGTGAATATACACCAACAGATACGCAGTATTTT. As protein: CASSEYTPTDTQYF.

This chain connects TRBV6-6 to TRBJ1-5; D is undetermined. The CDR3 loop spans 15 amino acids. In germline, CDR1 is MNHNY, CDR2 SVGAGI (reference sequence). With 0 bases removed from V and 0 bases from J, the gap between germline ends came to 6 bases. The CDR3 loop is CASSYSGSSNQPQHF. The CDR3 nucleotides are TGTGCCAGCAGTTACTCCGGTAGTAGCAATCAGCCCCAGCATTTT.

This sequence joins TRBV4-3 and TRBJ2-7, with 10 bases that match TRBD2. The CDR3 has 17 amino acids. Germline CDR1 reads LGHNA; CDR2 reads YSLEER. Trimming at V came to 2 bases and at J to 3 bases, leaving 10 bases not matched to a gene. The CDR3 region is CASSQKGVLAGIYEQYF. DNA of the CDR3: TGCGCCAGCAGCCAAAAAGGTGTACTAGCGGGAATCTACGAGCAGTACTTC.

DNA for the CDR3: TGTGCCAGCAGCTCCGGGGGGTCAGGGCCTAACTATGGCTACACCTTC. This codes for CASSSGGSGPNYGYTF. V usage is TRBV5-4 and J usage is TRBJ1-2; possible D gene TRBD1, 5 bases. Germline assignment: CDR1 SGHNT and CDR2 YYREEE (reference sequence). The CDR3 loop spans 16 amino acids. V lost 3 bases, J lost 0 bases, and 15 bases lay in between. The whole variable domain, filled in from reference TRBV5-4 and TRBJ1-2, reads ETGVTQSPTHLIKTRGQQVTLRCSSQSGHNTVSWYQQALGQGPQFIFQYYREEENGRGNFPPRFSGLQFPNYSSELNVNALELDDSALYLCASSSGGSGPNYGYTFGSGTRLTVV.

As to this clone: The junction departs from the called germline gene at one end, perhaps through a read error. The rearrangement uses TRBV19 and TRBJ1-2; 9 bases are a match to TRBD1. Germline V gives CDR1 LNHDA, CDR2 SQIVND (reference sequence). There are 14 residues in the CDR3. CDR3 protein: CASSIDGTGPSGDF. CDR3 in DNA: TGTGCCAGTAGTATAGATGGGACAGGGCCTTCGGGTGACTTC.

The V and J genes are TRBV7-2 and TRBJ2-5, with 10 bases matching TRBD2. The CDR3 is made up of 17 amino acids. Trimming removed 4 bases from V and 4 bases from J; junction bases left unmatched: 12. Germline-derived CDR1 and CDR2 are SGHTA and FQGNSA. The CDR3 DNA is TGTGCCAGCAGCTCGATGTTTAGAGTAGCGGGGGGAGAGACCCAGTACTTC. This codes for CASSSMFRVAGGETQYF.

The chain has TRBV4-1 and TRBJ2-1; a weak D match, TRBD1 (5 bases). The CDR3 is 13 residues long. Trimming removed 4 bases at V and 10 bases at J, with 14 bases between. From germline, CDR1 is MGHRA and CDR2 YSYEKL. In nucleotides, the CDR3 is TGCGCCAGCAGCCCCAATAGGGGAACCGAGCAGTTCTTC. Its translation: CASSPNRGTEQFF.

This clone has a single count. The chain is built from TRBV28 and TRBJ1-2; possibly TRBD1 for D (5 bases). The germline V and J ends were trimmed by 6 bases and 7 bases, with 15 bases remaining between them. This CDR3 comprises 13 residues. Germline-derived CDR1 and CDR2 are MDHEN and SYDVKM. CDR3 DNA: TGTGCCAGCAGCGATCTGGGGGGTGGTGGCTACACCTTC. This sequence encodes CASSDLGGGGYTF.

The CDR3 DNA follows: TGTGCCAGCACCTCCGGGACAGCTAATGAAAAACTGTTTTTT. Its protein product is CASTSGTANEKLFF. The genes are TRBV7-2 and TRBJ1-4, with 7 positions matching TRBD1. The junction had 5 bases not matched to a gene; V was cut back by 7 bases and J by 3 bases. This CDR3 contains 14 residues. Germline V gene data show CDR1 as SGHTA and CDR2 as FQGNSA.

V usage is TRBV27 and J usage is TRBJ1-2; D gene unclear. V dropped 4 bases and J dropped 8 bases, with 11 bases sitting between them. Germline V CDR1 and CDR2: MNHEY, SMNVEV (reference sequence). The CDR3 runs to 12 residues. In nucleotides, the CDR3 is TGTGCCAGCAGTTCCGGGGTTGGAGGCTACACCTTC. Its protein is CASSSGVGGYTF.

This clone turned up a few times. CDR3 DNA sequence: TGTGCCAGCAGCTTGGTGGGCCACGCGAACACCGGGGAGCTGTTTTTT. Translated, it gives CASSLVGHANTGELFF. The rearrangement joins TRBV11-2 to TRBJ2-2; no firm D call. This CDR3 has 16 residues. Trimming removed 3 bases at V and 0 bases at J, with 11 bases between. Germline V gives CDR1 SGHAT, CDR2 FQNNGV.

J is TRBJ2-7 and V is TRBV27, with 7 bases lining up with TRBD1. The V segment lost 5 bases and the J segment 3 bases; nucleotides outside the gene matches: 10. The CDR3 consists of 15 residues. CDR1 and CDR2 from the germline V gene are MNHEY and SMNVEV (reference sequence). Here the CDR3 DNA reads TGTGCCAGCAGTACGCGGACAGGCAACTTCTACGAGCAGTACTTC. Protein: CASSTRTGNFYEQYF.

The chain joins TRBV6-5 to TRBJ1-2, with TRBD1 matching 8 bases. The CDR3 runs 15 residues. Germline assignment: CDR1 MNHEY and CDR2 SVGAGI. V lost 7 bases, J lost 4 bases, and 11 bases stayed unmatched. CDR3 residues: CASTQQGGWVYGYTF. The CDR3 DNA follows: TGTGCCAGCACCCAACAGGGGGGATGGGTCTATGGCTACACCTTC.

V usage is TRBV7-8 and J usage is TRBJ2-7, with 7 bases lining up with TRBD2. The trim removed 1 base at V and 2 bases at J, leaving 2 bases unmatched. This CDR3 comprises 14 residues. Germline CDR1 reads SGHVS; CDR2 reads FQNEAQ. CDR3: CASSLGGRAYEQYF. As DNA, the CDR3 is TGTGCCAGCAGCTTAGGGGGGAGGGCCTACGAGCAGTACTTC.

V gene TRBV2 combines with J gene TRBJ1-6, with 8 bases matching TRBD1. In germline, CDR1 is SNHLY, CDR2 FYNNEI. Trimming took 6 bases from V and 5 from J; bases not matched to a gene: 12. CDR3 length equals 17 residues. For the CDR3, the DNA is TGTGCCAGCAGAGACAGGGGCTCACATTCCAATAATTCACCCCTCCACTTT. This sequence encodes CASRDRGSHSNNSPLHF.